One TCR beta chain is described in this entry. Its antigen is currently unknown. Sequenced by immunoSEQ multiplex PCR; TCRdb stores in-frame clones only, minus some. The table lists over 250,000 clones, approximately 86% of them singletons, with roughly 1.1% in the top ten. The donors formed part of the approximately 130-subject validation cohort, distinct from the roughly 630-subject first cohort. This record belongs to a study of cytomegalovirus exposure and HLA in healthy donors. Study-wide results and caveats: The classifier, whose performance was assessed in both the original and validation cohorts, reportedly diagnosed cytomegalovirus status with high specificity and sensitivity. As confirmed in vitro, a few CMV-associated chains were specific for CMV antigens. According to a subsequent analysis, TCR clusters from the first cohort were inclined to appear together in the roughly 120 validation repertoires.

In germline, CDR1 is SGHKS, CDR2 YYEKEE (reference sequence). V lost 0 bases, J lost 4 bases, and 2 bases stayed unmatched. CDR3 length: 16 residues. The clonotype originates from a woman between 25 and 40 years old in good health and CMV-seropositive. The gene calls are TRBV5-5 and TRBJ1-6; TRBD1 matches at 9 bases. The sequencing sample was made of PBMCs. DNA for the CDR3: TGTGCCAGCAGCTTGGACAGGGGGCCTTATAATTCACCCCTCCACTTT. Residues: CASSLDRGPYNSPLHF. Complete variable domain (other parts from reference TRBV5-5 and TRBJ1-6): DAGVTQSPTHLIKTRGQQVTLRCSPISGHKSVSWYQQVLGQGPQFIFQYYEKEERGRGNFPDRFSARQFPNYSSELNVNALLLGDSALYLCASSLDRGPYNSPLHFGNGTRLTVT.